The clone carrying this T cell receptor (beta chain) was counted between two and nine times. Its antigen remains unidentified. The CDR3 runs to 14 residues. The ends lost 3 bases at V and 1 base at J; junction bases unmatched: 5. Germline V CDR1 and CDR2: DFQATT, SNEGSKA (reference sequence). These data belong to a study of molecular identifiers for immune sequencing clone quantification. The study's findings and limits: Over 97% of CMV-specific effector molecules, but under 1% of naive ones, were in clones above 20 copies.

TCRdb independently ran MiXCR on the PCR reads; one entry per CDR3 protein. The sample has approximately 97,000 distinct CDR3 sequences, under 40% seen once; the top ten hold approximately 10%. V gene TRBV20-1 combines with J gene TRBJ2-7; 8 bases are a match to TRBD2. Sequencing used naive CD8+ T cells from blood, with Jurkat cell RNA spiked in. This sample's subset: FACS-sorted CD8+CD4-CCR7+CD45RA+ naive T cells. The origin of this receptor is a human donor in good health. Some libraries in this study had Jurkat cell RNA spiked in. CDR3 loop: CSARGLGRSYEQYF. CDR3 coding DNA: TGCAGTGCTAGGGGACTAGGAAGGTCCTACGAGCAGTACTTC.